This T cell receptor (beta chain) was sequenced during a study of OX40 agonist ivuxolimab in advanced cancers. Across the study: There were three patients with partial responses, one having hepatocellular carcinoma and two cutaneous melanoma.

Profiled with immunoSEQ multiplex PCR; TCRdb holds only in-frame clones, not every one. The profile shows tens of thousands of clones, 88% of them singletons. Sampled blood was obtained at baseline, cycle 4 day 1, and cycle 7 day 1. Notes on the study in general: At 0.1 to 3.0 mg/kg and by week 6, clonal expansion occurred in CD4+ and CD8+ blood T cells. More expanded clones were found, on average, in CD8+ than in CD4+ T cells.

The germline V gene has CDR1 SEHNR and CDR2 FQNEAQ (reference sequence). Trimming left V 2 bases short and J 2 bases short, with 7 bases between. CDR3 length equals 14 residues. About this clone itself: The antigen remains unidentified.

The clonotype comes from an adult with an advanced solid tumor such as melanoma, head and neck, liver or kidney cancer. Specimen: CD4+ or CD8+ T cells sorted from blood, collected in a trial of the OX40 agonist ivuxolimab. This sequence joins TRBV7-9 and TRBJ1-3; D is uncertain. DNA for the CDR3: TGTGCCAGCAGCTTAAATCGGGCTGGAAACACCATATATTTT. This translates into CASSLNRAGNTIYF.